Following are 16 T cell receptor beta chains from one sample sequenced in a study of Graves' ophthalmopathy and Graves' hyperthyroidism. Researchers took RNA transcripts and amplified TCR beta CDR3 regions from them. HTBI primers were employed in first-round RT-PCR, then a second-round multiplex PCR followed. TCRdb fed the multiplex PCR reads into MiXCR, producing one record per CDR3 protein. The table shows about 400,000 distinct CDR3 sequences, with around 17% occurring only once. Sequenced material: peripheral blood. Receptor source: a woman aged 18 to 35 with Graves' ophthalmopathy.

This clonotype was recorded at least ten times. The V gene is TRBV25-1, the J gene TRBJ1-6, with D unresolved. Germline V gene data show CDR1 as MGHDK and CDR2 as SYGVNS. CDR3 length: 13 amino acids. Trimming cost V 2 bases and J 10 bases, with 9 bases left between them. This CDR3 reads CASSEIYRSPLHF. The CDR3 nucleotides read TGTGCCAGCAGTGAAATATATCGGTCACCCCTCCACTTT.

This clonotype was seen only a few times. The V call is TRBV28, the J call TRBJ1-5, with 7 nucleotides matching TRBD1. Germline CDR1 reads MDHEN; CDR2 reads SYDVKM. CDR3 size: 16 residues. Trimming removed 3 bases from V and 0 bases from J; junction bases left unmatched: 5. CDR3 sequence reads: CASSFHRQGSNQPQHF. CDR3 bases: TGTGCCAGCAGTTTCCATCGACAGGGTAGCAATCAGCCCCAGCATTTT.

This clonotype was seen repeatedly, ten times or more. The V call is TRBV29-1, the J call TRBJ2-5; possible D gene TRBD1, 5 bases. Germline V lookup: CDR1 SQVTM, CDR2 ANQGSEA. The CDR3 extends over 10 amino acids. Trimming cost V 7 bases and J 6 bases, with 9 bases left between them. The CDR3 loop reads CSGTIKTQYF. The CDR3 nucleotides read TGCAGCGGGACAATAAAGACCCAGTACTTC.

In this sample, this clonotype turned up many times. The chain couples TRBV11-2 to TRBJ1-5; D ambiguous. This CDR3 spans 14 amino acids. V lost 1 base to trimming and J lost 1 base, with 5 bases between them. The germline gives CDR1 SGHAT, CDR2 FQNNGV. As DNA, the CDR3 is TGTGCCAGCAGCTTAGGAGAAAGCAATCAGCCCCAGCATTTT. Residues: CASSLGESNQPQHF.

Concerning this clonotype: A junction end diverges from the germline sequence, so it may reflect a read error. V usage is TRBV12-3 or TRBV12-4 and J usage is TRBJ1-5, with TRBD1 matching over 12 bases. The CDR3 is 13 amino acids. The CDR3 DNA reads TGTGCCAGCAGGGGGGACAGGGGGCAGCCCCAACATTTT. Its protein is CASRGDRGQPQHF.

This clonotype was observed many times. This rearrangement joins TRBV12-3 or TRBV12-4 to TRBJ1-1; 8 bases line up with TRBD1. The CDR3 is made up of 13 amino acids. The ends lost 3 bases at V and 7 bases at J; junction bases unmatched: 4. CDR3 nucleotide sequence: TGTGCCAGCAGTTTTCAGGGGGCCTATGAAGCTTTCTTT. This codes for CASSFQGAYEAFF.

This clonotype showed up many times. This chain joins TRBV24-1 and TRBJ2-5; D is perhaps TRBD1 (6 bases). Trimming shortened V by 4 bases and J by 0 bases, and 14 bases separated the two germline ends. Germline CDR1 and CDR2: KGHDR and SFDVKD. The CDR3 has 16 residues. As DNA, the CDR3 is TGTGCCACCAGTGAGGGGACATCTTGGTACCAAGAGACCCAGTACTTC. This encodes CATSEGTSWYQETQYF.

About this clonotype itself: A much more abundant neighbour one base away suggests this may be a read error. V and J are TRBV5-6 and TRBJ1-5; no firm D call. The CDR3 has 16 residues. Trimming removed 10 bases from V and 0 bases from J, with 20 bases in between. CDR1 and CDR2 from the germline V gene are SGHDT and YYEEEE. The CDR3 is CAARGGRSDSNQPQHF. Here the CDR3 DNA reads TGTGCCGCACGTGGAGGTCGAAGCGATAGCAATCAGCCCCAGCATTTT. Combining the CDR3 with reference TRBV5-6 and TRBJ1-5 gives the whole variable domain DAGVTQSPTHLIKTRGQQVTLRCSPKSGHDTVSWYQQALGQGPQFIFQYYEEEERQRGNFPDRFSGHQFPNYSSELNVNALLLGDSALYLCAARGGRSDSNQPQHFGDGTRLSIL.

This clonotype was counted at least ten times. V gene TRBV7-2 combines with J gene TRBJ1-5, with D unresolved. The length of the CDR3 is 14 residues. Germline lookup yields CDR1 SGHTA and CDR2 FQGNSA. The V end lost 2 bases, the J end lost 4 bases, and 9 bases lay between the germline ends. The CDR3 DNA reads as TGTGCCAGCAGCTTATACGGAGGTAATCAGCCCCAGCATTTT. It codes for CASSLYGGNQPQHF.

This clonotype has at least ten counts. V gene TRBV6-5 combines with J gene TRBJ1-2; TRBD1 might be the D (5 bases). Germline V gene data show CDR1 as MNHEY and CDR2 as SVGAGI. This CDR3 has 14 residues. The ends were cut back, 6 bases at V and 3 bases at J, with 14 bases in the middle. The CDR3 is CASRPTSGHYGYTF. The DNA of the CDR3 is TGTGCCAGCAGACCGACCTCGGGACACTATGGCTACACCTTC.

This clonotype has at least ten counts. The V and J genes are TRBV7-3 and TRBJ1-2; the match to TRBD1 covers 7 bases. The CDR3 spans 14 residues. CDR1 is SGHTA and CDR2 is FQGTGA in the germline V gene. The J segment lost 3 bases and the V segment lost 5 bases, leaving 6 bases of the junction unmatched. CDR3 DNA: TGTGCCAGCAGCCCCGTAGGGGGCGACTATGGCTACACCTTC. Translated, it gives CASSPVGGDYGYTF.

In this sample, this clonotype turned up many times. This chain links TRBV19 with TRBJ1-1; D is possibly TRBD1 (5 bases). The germline gives CDR1 LNHDA, CDR2 SQIVND (reference sequence). The CDR3 covers 13 residues. The ends were cut back, 3 bases at V and 5 bases at J, with 10 bases in the middle. CDR3 in DNA: TGTGCCAGTAGTATGGAGGGGCGGACTGAAGCTTTCTTT. It yields the protein CASSMEGRTEAFF.

This clonotype was found many times. The genes are TRBV28 and TRBJ1-2; 9 bases match TRBD1. Germline CDR1 reads MDHEN; CDR2 reads SYDVKM. Trimming cost V 1 base and J 3 bases; bases outside gene matches: 3. There are 15 residues in the CDR3. CDR3 nucleotide sequence: TGTGCCAGCAGTTTATTTTGGACAGGGGACTATGGCTACACCTTC. Translating gives CASSLFWTGDYGYTF.

This clonotype was counted many times. The chain links TRBV6-2 or TRBV6-3 to TRBJ2-5, with D possibly being TRBD1 or TRBD2 (6 bases each). V lost 2 bases, J lost 4 bases, and 20 bases lay in between. The CDR3 covers 17 residues. Germline V CDR1 and CDR2: MNHEY, SVGEGT. The CDR3 bases are TGTGCCAGCAGTTACGAACCCCCCGGGGGCCAGGGAGAGACCCAGTACTTC. Translated: CASSYEPPGGQGETQYF.

This clonotype came up many times. The J gene is TRBJ1-5, the V gene TRBV12-3 or TRBV12-4, with D hard to call. The CDR3 covers 14 residues. Trimming cost V 6 bases and J 2 bases, with 11 bases left between them. The CDR3 is CASSRLGRNQPQHF. DNA for the CDR3: TGTGCCAGCAGCCGCCTCGGGCGCAATCAGCCCCAGCATTTT.

This clonotype was observed at least ten times. The chain combines TRBV11-2 with TRBJ2-7; maybe TRBD2 (5 bases). The germline gives CDR1 SGHAT, CDR2 FQNNGV. CDR3 length: 13 amino acids. V lost 5 bases and J 3 bases, leaving 11 bases between the germline ends. This chain's CDR3 is CASSANRDYEQYF. CDR3 sequence (DNA): TGTGCCAGCAGCGCCAACCGGGACTACGAGCAGTACTTC.